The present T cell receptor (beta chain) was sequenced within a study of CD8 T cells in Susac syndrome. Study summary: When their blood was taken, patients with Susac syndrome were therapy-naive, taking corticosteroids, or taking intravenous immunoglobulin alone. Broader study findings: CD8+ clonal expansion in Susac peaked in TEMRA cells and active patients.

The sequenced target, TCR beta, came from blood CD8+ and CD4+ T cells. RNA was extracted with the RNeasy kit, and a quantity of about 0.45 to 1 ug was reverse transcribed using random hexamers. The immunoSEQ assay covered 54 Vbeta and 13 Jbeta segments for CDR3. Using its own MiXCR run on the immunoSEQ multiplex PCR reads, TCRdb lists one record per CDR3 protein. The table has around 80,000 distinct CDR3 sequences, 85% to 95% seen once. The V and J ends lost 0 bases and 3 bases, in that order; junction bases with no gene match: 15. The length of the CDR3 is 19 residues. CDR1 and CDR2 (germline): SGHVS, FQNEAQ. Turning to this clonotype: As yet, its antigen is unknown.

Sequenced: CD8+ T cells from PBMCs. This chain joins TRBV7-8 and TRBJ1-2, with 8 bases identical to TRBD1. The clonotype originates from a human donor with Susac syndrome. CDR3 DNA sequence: TGTGCCAGCAGCTTAGCGGCCCTTATGCAGGGGGCGGGGGACTATGGCTACACCTTC. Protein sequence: CASSLAALMQGAGDYGYTF.